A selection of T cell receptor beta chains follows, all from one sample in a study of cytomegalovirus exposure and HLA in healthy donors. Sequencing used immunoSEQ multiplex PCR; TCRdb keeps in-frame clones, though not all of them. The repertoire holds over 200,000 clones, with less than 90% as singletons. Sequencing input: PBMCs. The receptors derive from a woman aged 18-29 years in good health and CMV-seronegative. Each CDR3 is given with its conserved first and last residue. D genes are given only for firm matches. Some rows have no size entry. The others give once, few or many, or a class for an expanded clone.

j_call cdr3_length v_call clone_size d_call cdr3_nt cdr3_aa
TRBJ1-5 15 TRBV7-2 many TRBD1 TGTGCCAGCAGCCAAGGGACAGGGTGGAATCAGCCCCAGCATTTT CASSQGTGWNQPQHF
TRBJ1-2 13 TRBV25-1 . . TGTGCCAGCAGTGACAGGGTTTTGGGAGGCTACACCTTC CASSDRVLGGYTF
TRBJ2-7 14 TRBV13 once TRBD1 TGTGCCAGCAGCGACAGGGTGCGCTTCTACGAGCAGTACTTC CASSDRVRFYEQYF
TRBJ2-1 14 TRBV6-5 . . TGTGCCAGCGGATCCGGCGGGGTTTACAATGAGCAGTTCTTC CASGSGGVYNEQFF
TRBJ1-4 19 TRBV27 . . TGTGCCAGCAGCCCCTTAGAGGGCTTAGTTGCGGGTACTAATGAAAAACTGTTTTTT CASSPLEGLVAGTNEKLFF
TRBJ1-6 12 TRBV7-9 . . TGTGCCAGCAGCCCAGAGAATTCACCCCTCCACTTT CASSPENSPLHF
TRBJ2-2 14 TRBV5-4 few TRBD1 TGTGCCAGCAGCCCGGGACAGGGATTCGGGGAGCTGTTTTTT CASSPGQGFGELFF
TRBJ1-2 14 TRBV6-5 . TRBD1 TGTGCCAGCAGTTATGCGGACAGGGGGTATGGCTACACCTTC CASSYADRGYGYTF
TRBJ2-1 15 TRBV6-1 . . TGTGCCAGCAGTGAAGGACGCGTATACGACAATGAGCAGTTCTTC CASSEGRVYDNEQFF
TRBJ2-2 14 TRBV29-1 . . TGCAGCGGCGAGTCCACGGATTCCACCGGGGAGCTGTTTTTT CSGESTDSTGELFF
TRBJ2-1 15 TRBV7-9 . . TGTGCCAGCAGCTTAGGAGGGCAGGGGAGCAATGAGCAGTTCTTC CASSLGGQGSNEQFF
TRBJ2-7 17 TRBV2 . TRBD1 TGTGCCAGCAGTGAGGCCTTACCGGGACAGGGTAAATACGAGCAGTACTTC CASSEALPGQGKYEQYF
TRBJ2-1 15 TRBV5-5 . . TGTGCCAGCAGCTTGGACGCGGGGTCCTACAATGAGCAGTTCTTC CASSLDAGSYNEQFF
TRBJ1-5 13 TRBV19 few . TGTGCCAGTAGTACTCGAGACGACCAGCCCCAGCATTTT CASSTRDDQPQHF
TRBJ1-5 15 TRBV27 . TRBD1 TGTGCCAGCAGTTCCATCCGGGACAGGGTTCAGCCCCAGCATTTT CASSSIRDRVQPQHF
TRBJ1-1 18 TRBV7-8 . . TGTGCCAGCAGCGCACACAGACTCCCTTCCAGGGGTAGGACTGAAGCTTTCTTT CASSAHRLPSRGRTEAFF
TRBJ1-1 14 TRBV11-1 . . TGTGCCAGCAGCTTAGCACAGACGAACACTGAAGCTTTCTTT CASSLAQTNTEAFF
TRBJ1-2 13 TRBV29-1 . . TGCAGCGTTGTCGAGGACAACGGCTATGGCTACACCTTC CSVVEDNGYGYTF
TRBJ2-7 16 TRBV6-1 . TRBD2 TGTGCCAGCAGTGAATTTTATGCGGGGGGGCCCTACGAGCAGTACTTC CASSEFYAGGPYEQYF
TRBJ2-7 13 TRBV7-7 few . TGTGCCAGCAGCTCCGGCCAGGGCAACGAGCAGTACTTC CASSSGQGNEQYF
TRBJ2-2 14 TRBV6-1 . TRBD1 TGTGCCAGCAGTGCGACAGGGGTTGCCGGGGAGCTGTTTTTT CASSATGVAGELFF
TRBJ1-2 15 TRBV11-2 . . TGTGCCAGCAGCCTAAGGACAGATGTTAACTATGGCTACACCTTC CASSLRTDVNYGYTF
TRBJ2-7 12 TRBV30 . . TGTGCCTGGAACCGGGGAAGCGACGAGCAGTACTTC CAWNRGSDEQYF
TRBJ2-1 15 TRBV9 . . TGTGCCAGCAGCGTAGTTCCAGGGAGGTACAATGAGCAGTTCTTC CASSVVPGRYNEQFF
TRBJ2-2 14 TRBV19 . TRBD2 TGTGCCACGCATAGCGGGGGCTACACCGGGGAGCTGTTTTTT CATHSGGYTGELFF
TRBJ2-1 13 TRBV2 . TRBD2 TGTGCCAGCAGGAGGCTAGCGGGGGAGGTATTGTTCTTC CASRRLAGEVLFF
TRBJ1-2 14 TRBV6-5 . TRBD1 TGTGCCAGCAGTTACCGGGACAGGGGACGTGGCTACACCTTC CASSYRDRGRGYTF
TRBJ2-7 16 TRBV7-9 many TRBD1 TGTGCCAGCAGCTTAGGTGTGGGACAGGGGAGCTACGAGCAGTACTTC CASSLGVGQGSYEQYF
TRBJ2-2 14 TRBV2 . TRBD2 TGTGCCAGCTCCACTAGCGGGAACACCGGGGAGCTGTTTTTT CASSTSGNTGELFF
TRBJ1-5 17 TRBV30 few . TGTGCCTGGAGTGTGTTTTGGGCAGGGGTTAGCGATCAGCCCCAGCATTTT CAWSVFWAGVSDQPQHF
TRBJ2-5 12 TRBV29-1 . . TGCAGCGTCCCCCACAGAGAAAAGACCCAGTACTTC CSVPHREKTQYF
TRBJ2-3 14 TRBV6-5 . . TGTGCCAGCAGTTACCTCGGCCACACAGATACGCAGTATTTT CASSYLGHTDTQYF